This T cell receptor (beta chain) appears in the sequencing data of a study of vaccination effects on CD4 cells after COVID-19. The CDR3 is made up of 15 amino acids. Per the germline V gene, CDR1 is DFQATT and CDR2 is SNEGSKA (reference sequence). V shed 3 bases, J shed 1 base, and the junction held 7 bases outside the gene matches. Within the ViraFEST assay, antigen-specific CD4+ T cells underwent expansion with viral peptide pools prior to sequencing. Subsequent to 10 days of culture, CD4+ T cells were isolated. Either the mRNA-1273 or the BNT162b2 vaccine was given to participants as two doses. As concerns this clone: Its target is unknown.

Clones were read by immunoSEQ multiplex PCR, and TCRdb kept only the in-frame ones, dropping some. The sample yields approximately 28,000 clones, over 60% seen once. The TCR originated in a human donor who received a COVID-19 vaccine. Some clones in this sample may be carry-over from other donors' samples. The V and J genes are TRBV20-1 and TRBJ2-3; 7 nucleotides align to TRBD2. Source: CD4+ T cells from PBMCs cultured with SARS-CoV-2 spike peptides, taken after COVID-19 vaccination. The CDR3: CSASRAGVGTDTQYF. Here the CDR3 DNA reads TGCAGTGCTAGTCGGGCGGGGGTGGGCACAGATACGCAGTATTTT.